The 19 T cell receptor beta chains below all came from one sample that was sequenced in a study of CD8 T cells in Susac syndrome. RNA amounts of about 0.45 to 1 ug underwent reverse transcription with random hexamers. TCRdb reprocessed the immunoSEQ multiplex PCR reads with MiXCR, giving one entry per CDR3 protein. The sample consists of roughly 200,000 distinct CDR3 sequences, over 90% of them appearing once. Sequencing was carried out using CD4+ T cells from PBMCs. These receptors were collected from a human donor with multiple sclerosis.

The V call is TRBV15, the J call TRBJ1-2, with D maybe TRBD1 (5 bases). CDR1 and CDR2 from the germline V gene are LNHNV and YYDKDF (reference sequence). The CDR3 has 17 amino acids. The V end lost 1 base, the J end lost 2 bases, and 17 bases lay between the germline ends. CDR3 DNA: TGTGCCACCAGCAGAGGAGACAGAGTTTCGGTCAACTATGGCTACACCTTC. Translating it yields CATSRGDRVSVNYGYTF.

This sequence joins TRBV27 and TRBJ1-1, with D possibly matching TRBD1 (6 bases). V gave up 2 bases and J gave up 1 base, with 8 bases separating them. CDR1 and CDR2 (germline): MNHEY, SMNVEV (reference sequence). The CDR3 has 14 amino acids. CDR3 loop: CASSLNRANTEAFF. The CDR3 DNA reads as TGTGCCAGCAGTTTAAACAGGGCGAACACTGAAGCTTTCTTT.

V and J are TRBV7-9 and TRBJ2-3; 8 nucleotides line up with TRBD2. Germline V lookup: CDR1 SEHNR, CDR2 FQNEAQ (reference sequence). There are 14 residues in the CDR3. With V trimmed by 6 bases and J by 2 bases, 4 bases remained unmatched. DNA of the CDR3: TGTGCCAGCAGTGATAGCGGGGCCACAGATACGCAGTATTTT. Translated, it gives CASSDSGATDTQYF. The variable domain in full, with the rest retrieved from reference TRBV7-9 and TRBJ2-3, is DTGVSQNPRHKITKRGQNVTFRCDPISEHNRLYWYRQTLGQGPEFLTYFQNEAQLEKSRLLSDRFSAERPKGSFSTLEIQRTEQGDSAMYLCASSDSGATDTQYFGPGTRLTVL.

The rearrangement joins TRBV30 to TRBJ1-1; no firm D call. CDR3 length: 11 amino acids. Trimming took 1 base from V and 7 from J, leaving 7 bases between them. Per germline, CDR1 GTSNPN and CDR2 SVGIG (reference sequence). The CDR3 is CAWSGQIEAFF. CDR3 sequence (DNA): TGTGCCTGGAGTGGCCAGATTGAAGCTTTCTTT. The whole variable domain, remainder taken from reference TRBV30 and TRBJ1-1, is SQTIHQWPATLVQPVGSPLSLECTVEGTSNPNLYWYRQAAGRGLQLLFYSVGIGQISSEVPQNLSASRPQDRQFILSSKKLLLSDSGFYLCAWSGQIEAFFGQGTRLTVV.

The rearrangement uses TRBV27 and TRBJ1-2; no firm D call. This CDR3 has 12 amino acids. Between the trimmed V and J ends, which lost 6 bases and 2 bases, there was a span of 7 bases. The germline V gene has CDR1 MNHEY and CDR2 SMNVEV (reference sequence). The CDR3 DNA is TGTGCCAGCAGGTGGGGAAACTATGGCTACACCTTC. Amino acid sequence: CASRWGNYGYTF.

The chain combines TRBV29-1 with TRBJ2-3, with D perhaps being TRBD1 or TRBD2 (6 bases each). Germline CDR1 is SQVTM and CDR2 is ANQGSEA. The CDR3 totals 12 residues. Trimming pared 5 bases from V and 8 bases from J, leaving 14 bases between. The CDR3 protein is CSVRRGAGTQYF. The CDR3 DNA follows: TGCAGCGTTCGAAGGGGGGCGGGTACGCAGTATTTT.

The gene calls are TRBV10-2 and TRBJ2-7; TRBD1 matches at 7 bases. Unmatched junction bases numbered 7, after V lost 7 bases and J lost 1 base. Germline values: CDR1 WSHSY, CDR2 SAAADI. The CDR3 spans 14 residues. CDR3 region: CASIRDSPSYEQYF. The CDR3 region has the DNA TGCGCCAGCATCCGGGACAGTCCGTCCTACGAGCAGTACTTC.

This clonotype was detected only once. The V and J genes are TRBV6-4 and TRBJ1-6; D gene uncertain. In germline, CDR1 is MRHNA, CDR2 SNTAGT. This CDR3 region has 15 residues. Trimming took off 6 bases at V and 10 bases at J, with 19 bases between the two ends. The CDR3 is CASSVSPVASSPLHF. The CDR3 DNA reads TGTGCCAGCAGCGTCTCTCCCGTGGCGTCCTCACCCCTCCACTTT.

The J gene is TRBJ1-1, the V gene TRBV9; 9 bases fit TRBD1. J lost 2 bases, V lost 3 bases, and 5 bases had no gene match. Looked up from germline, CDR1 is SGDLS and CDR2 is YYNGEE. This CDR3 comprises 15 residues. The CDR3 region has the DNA TGTGCCAGCAGCGCCTGGGACAGGGATAACACTGAAGCTTTCTTT. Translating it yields CASSAWDRDNTEAFF.

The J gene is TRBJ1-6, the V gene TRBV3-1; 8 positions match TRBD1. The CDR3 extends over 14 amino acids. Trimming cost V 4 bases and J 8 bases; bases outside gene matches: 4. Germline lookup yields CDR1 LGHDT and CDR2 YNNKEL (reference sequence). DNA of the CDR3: TGTGCCAGCAGCCCGGACAGGGCGGATTCACCCCTCCACTTT. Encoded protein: CASSPDRADSPLHF.

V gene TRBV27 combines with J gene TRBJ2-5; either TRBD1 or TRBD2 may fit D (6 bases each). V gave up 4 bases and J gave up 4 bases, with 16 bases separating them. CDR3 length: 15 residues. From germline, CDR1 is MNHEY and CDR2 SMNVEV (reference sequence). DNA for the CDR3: TGTGCCAGCAGTTCTAGTTTACAGGGAGGAGAGACCCAGTACTTC. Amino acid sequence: CASSSSLQGGETQYF.

The CDR3: CASSSGQAGSPLHF. The CDR3 DNA reads TGTGCCAGCAGTAGCGGACAGGCCGGTTCACCCCTCCACTTT. The rearrangement uses TRBV3-1 and TRBJ1-6; 7 nucleotides agree with TRBD1. The CDR3 consists of 14 residues. Germline V gene sequence: CDR1 LGHDT, CDR2 YNNKEL (reference sequence). Germline trimming cut 6 bases from V and 9 bases from J; bases unmatched to any gene: 8.

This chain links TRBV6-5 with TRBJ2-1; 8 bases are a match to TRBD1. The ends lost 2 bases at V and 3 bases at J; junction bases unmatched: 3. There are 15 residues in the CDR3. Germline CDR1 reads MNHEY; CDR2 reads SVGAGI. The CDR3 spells CASSYSGTGYNEQFF. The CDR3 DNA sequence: TGTGCCAGCAGTTACAGTGGGACAGGCTACAATGAGCAGTTCTTC.

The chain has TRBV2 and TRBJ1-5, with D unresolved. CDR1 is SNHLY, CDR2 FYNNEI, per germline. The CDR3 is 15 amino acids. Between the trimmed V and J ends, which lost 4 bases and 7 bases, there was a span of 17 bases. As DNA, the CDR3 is TGTGCCAGCAGTGTGGAGTCACGGGGAAGGCAGCCCCAGCATTTT. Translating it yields CASSVESRGRQPQHF.

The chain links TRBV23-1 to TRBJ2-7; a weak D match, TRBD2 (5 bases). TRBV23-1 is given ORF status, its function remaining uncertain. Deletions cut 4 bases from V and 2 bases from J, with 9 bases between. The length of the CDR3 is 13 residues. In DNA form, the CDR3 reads TGCGCCAGCAGTCGAGCGGAACCCTACGAGCAGTACGTC. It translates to CASSRAEPYEQYV.

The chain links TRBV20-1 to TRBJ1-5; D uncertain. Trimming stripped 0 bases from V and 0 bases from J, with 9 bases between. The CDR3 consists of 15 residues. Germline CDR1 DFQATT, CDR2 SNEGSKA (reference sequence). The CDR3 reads CSARDSQNSNQPQHF. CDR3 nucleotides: TGCAGTGCTAGAGACAGTCAAAATAGCAATCAGCCCCAGCATTTT.

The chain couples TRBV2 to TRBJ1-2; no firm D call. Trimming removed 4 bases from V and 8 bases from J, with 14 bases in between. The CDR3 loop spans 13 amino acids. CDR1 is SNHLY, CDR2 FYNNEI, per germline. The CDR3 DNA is TGTGCCAGCAGTGTTTTAGAGACTACGGGCTACACCTTC. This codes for CASSVLETTGYTF.

CDR3 coding DNA: TGTGCCAGCAGCCAAGTGGCAGGTAGGACTGAAGCTTTCTTT. This gives the protein CASSQVAGRTEAFF. This chain uses TRBV3-1 with TRBJ1-1; D not resolved. The V end lost 1 base, the J end lost 5 bases, and 11 bases lay between the germline ends. The CDR3 has 14 residues. Germline V gene sequence: CDR1 LGHDT, CDR2 YNNKEL (reference sequence).

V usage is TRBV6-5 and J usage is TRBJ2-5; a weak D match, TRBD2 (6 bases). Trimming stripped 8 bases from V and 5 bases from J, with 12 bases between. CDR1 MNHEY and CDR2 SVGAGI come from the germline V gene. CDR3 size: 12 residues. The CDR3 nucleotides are TGTGCCAGCGTATCTCGGGGGGAGACCCAGTACTTC. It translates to CASVSRGETQYF.